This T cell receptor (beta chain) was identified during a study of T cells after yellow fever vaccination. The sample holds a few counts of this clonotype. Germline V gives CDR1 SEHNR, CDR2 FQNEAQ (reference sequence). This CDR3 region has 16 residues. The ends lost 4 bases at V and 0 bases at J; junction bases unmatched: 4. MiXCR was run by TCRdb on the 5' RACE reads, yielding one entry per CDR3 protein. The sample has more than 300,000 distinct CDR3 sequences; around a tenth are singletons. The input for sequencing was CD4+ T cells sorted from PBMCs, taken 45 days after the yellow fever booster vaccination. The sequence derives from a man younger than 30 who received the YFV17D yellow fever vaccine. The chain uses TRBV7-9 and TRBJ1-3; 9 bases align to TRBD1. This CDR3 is CASSSQTGGSGNTIYF. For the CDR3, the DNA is TGTGCCAGCAGCTCCCAGACAGGGGGCTCTGGAAACACCATATATTTT. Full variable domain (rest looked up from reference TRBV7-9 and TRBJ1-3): DTGVSQNPRHKITKRGQNVTFRCDPISEHNRLYWYRQTLGQGPEFLTYFQNEAQLEKSRLLSDRFSAERPKGSFSTLEIQRTEQGDSAMYLCASSSQTGGSGNTIYFGEGSWLTVV.